A selection of T cell receptor beta chains follows, all from one sample in a study of T-cell reconstitution after alpha-beta-depleted transplantation in children. From the PCR reads, TCRdb called clonotypes with MiXCR, one entry per CDR3 protein. In the table there are 550,000 to 800,000 distinct CDR3 sequences, about an eighth of which are singletons. Specimen: PBMCs, collected before TCRalphabeta/CD19-depleted stem cell transplant. These receptor sequences come from a girl under 10 years old with congenital amegakaryocytic thrombocytopenia, due to receive a stem cell transplant. The conserved cysteine and the conserved F or W are not part of the CDR3 here.

V gene	J gene	CDR3 protein
TRBV12-3/TRBV12-4	TRBJ2-5	ASALADQETQY
TRBV29-1	TRBJ2-1	SVAEQGPMSYNEQF
TRBV20-1	TRBJ2-7	SAHRSGSSYEQY
TRBV15	TRBJ2-7	ATSRWTSSYEQY
TRBV6-5	TRBJ2-7	ASSYVGDTSYEQY
TRBV10-2	TRBJ2-1	ASSDRGLARNNEQF
TRBV2	TRBJ2-2	ASSMTVNTGELF
TRBV7-2	TRBJ2-1	ASSPRLGAYEQF
TRBV7-2	TRBJ2-3	ASSLAASGGDTDTQY
TRBV27	TRBJ1-5	ASSYGGRRDQPQH
TRBV6-5	TRBJ2-7	ASSYRGLAGGEQY
TRBV10-3	TRBJ2-5	AIRNRGHETQY
TRBV29-1	TRBJ1-2	SVAGTGEGYT
TRBV12-3/TRBV12-4	TRBJ1-2	ASSLRDARKGRGYT
TRBV5-1	TRBJ2-1	ASSILAGDNEQF
TRBV20-1	TRBJ2-2	SARGRPTVAGGPVVNTGELF
TRBV20-1	TRBJ2-4	SATSGGEDIQY
TRBV2	TRBJ1-3	ASMVGDSSGNTIY
TRBV9	TRBJ1-2	ASSPGGLSPYGYT
TRBV5-1	TRBJ2-1	ASREDREYNEQF
TRBV5-1	TRBJ2-2	ASRANADGTGELF
TRBV7-9	TRBJ1-4	ATYQGDANEKLF
TRBV5-1	TRBJ2-3	ASSRLAGEVSDTQY
TRBV2	TRBJ2-1	ASSSSEGVGYNEQF
TRBV6-1	TRBJ1-3	ASRPQGYSGNTIY
TRBV20-1	TRBJ2-2	SAKKATNTGELF
TRBV20-1	TRBJ2-1	SARALAGIGYNEQF
TRBV6-1	TRBJ2-5	ASSEAPGGTQY
TRBV7-9	TRBJ2-3	ASSLGGGLDTQY
TRBV11-1	TRBJ2-1	ASSLIVGGGSSYNEQF
TRBV12-3/TRBV12-4	TRBJ2-7	ASSIPSSSGGPSYEQY
TRBV5-1	TRBJ1-6	ASSLEVASMSPLH
TRBV18	TRBJ2-5	ASSPPTLAETQY
TRBV4-2	TRBJ2-5	ASSQGASEGTETQY
TRBV11-1	TRBJ2-1	ASSLPGLAGGPYRNEQF
TRBV10-3	TRBJ2-7	AITEGGREYEQY
TRBV5-1	TRBJ2-5	ASSLAAGLVGRETQY
TRBV19	TRBJ2-1	ASSMEDSALFNEQF
TRBV4-2	TRBJ2-1	ASSQVLSPYNEQF
TRBV7-9	TRBJ2-2	ASSLQAGSTGELF
TRBV12-3/TRBV12-4	TRBJ1-5	ASSFAQGDNQPQH
TRBV6-1	TRBJ2-7	ACSGDLQQY
TRBV5-1	TRBJ2-5	ASSLGVSRDSKETQY
TRBV7-9	TRBJ1-2	ASSFPGKNYGYT
TRBV7-9	TRBJ1-5	ASSFFAEPQH
TRBV12-5	TRBJ1-1	ASGLAGGLPEAF
TRBV10-2	TRBJ2-2	ASRRAGTNTGELF
TRBV20-1	TRBJ2-7	SALRGLEQY